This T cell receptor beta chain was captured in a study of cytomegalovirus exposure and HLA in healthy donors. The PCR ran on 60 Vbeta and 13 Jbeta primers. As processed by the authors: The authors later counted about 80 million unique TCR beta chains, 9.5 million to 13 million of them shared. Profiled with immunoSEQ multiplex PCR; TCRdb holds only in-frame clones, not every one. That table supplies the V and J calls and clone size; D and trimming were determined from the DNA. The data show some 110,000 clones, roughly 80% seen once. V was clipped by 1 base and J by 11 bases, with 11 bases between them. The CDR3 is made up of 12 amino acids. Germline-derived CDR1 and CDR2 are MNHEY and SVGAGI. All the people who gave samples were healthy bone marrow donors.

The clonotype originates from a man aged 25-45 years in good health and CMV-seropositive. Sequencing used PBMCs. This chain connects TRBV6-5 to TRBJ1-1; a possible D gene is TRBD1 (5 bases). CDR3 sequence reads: CASSYWGGAAFF. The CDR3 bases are TGTGCCAGCAGTTACTGGGGTGGGGCCGCTTTCTTT.